The 18 T cell receptor beta chains listed next were all sequenced from one sample in a study of T cell repertoires in aging, cancer and after chemotherapy. TRB rearrangements spanning V, D and J were amplified using mixed TRB-A/B primers. Each CDR3 protein gets one entry after TCRdb re-called the multiplex PCR reads with MiXCR. The data show several thousand distinct CDR3 sequences, 44% seen once. The template was genomic DNA from peripheral blood, not RNA. The specimen was blood. The receptors shown here come from a human donor with a blood cancer.

This clonotype was detected a few times. The chain employs TRBV19 and TRBJ1-1, with D unclear. This CDR3 region has 14 residues. Germline lookup yields CDR1 LNHDA and CDR2 SQIVND (reference sequence). Trimming took off 1 base at V and 1 base at J, with 7 bases between the two ends. The CDR3 reads CASSIVWGNTEAFF. The DNA for the CDR3 is TGTGCCAGTAGTATAGTCTGGGGGAACACTGAAGCTTTCTTT.

The chain uses TRBV12-3 or TRBV12-4 and TRBJ1-1, with D hard to call. The CDR3 sequence is 13 residues long. V lost 3 bases to trimming and J lost 1 base, with 6 bases between them. For the CDR3, the DNA is TGTGCCAGCAGTTTGCAAGAGAACACTGAAGCTTTCTTT. The encoded protein is CASSLQENTEAFF.

By share of the sample, this clonotype is medium-sized. The rearrangement links TRBV30 to TRBJ2-7; 7 bases line up with TRBD2. Germline V CDR1 and CDR2: GTSNPN, SVGIG (reference sequence). V lost 4 bases, J lost 2 bases, and 8 bases stayed unmatched. This CDR3 is 14 amino acids long. This CDR3 is CAWNVRRGTYEQYF. The CDR3, as DNA: TGTGCCTGGAACGTAAGGCGGGGGACCTACGAGCAGTACTTC.

With regard to this clonotype: The germline gene is not matched at one end of the junction; a read error may be the cause. The V and J genes are TRBV24-1 and TRBJ2-3; 8 nucleotides align to TRBD1. CDR3 size: 15 residues. CDR1 and CDR2 (germline): KGHDR, SFDVKD. The CDR3 protein is CATSTRQGLTGTQYF. In nucleotides, the CDR3 is TGTGCCACCAGCACCAGACAGGGGTTAACAGGTACGCAGTATTTT.

The chain carries TRBV6-5 and TRBJ2-3; TRBD1 agrees at 7 bases. Germline CDR1 MNHEY, CDR2 SVGAGI. J was trimmed by 3 bases and V by 5 bases; bases with no gene match: 8. This CDR3 has 15 residues. CDR3 bases: TGTGCCAGCAGTCCAGGACAGGTTGGAACAGATACGCAGTATTTT. It specifies CASSPGQVGTDTQYF.

This clonotype was seen only a few times. This chain joins TRBV6-4 and TRBJ2-2; 8 bases line up with TRBD1. The CDR3 contains 15 residues. Per the germline V gene, CDR1 is MRHNA and CDR2 is SNTAGT. The J segment lost 2 bases and the V segment lost 6 bases, leaving 5 bases of the junction unmatched. The CDR3 DNA reads as TGTGCCAGCAGAACGGACAGGGCTAACACCGGGGAGCTGTTTTTT. As protein: CASRTDRANTGELFF.

This chain joins TRBV13 and TRBJ2-3, with unresolved D. The CDR3 length is 15 residues. V dropped 5 bases and J dropped 6 bases, with 18 bases sitting between them. Germline V gives CDR1 PRHDT, CDR2 FYEKMQ (reference sequence). The CDR3: CASSPWRISGDTQYF. The DNA for the CDR3 is TGTGCCAGCAGCCCCTGGCGGATCTCCGGGGATACGCAGTATTTT.

This chain links TRBV7-6 with TRBJ2-1, with D possibly being TRBD1 (5 bases). V was trimmed by 1 base and J by 5 bases, leaving 15 bases between them. This CDR3 comprises 16 residues. Germline loops: CDR1 SGHVS, CDR2 FNYEAQ. The CDR3 reads CASSLEHRSPHNEQFF. Here the CDR3 DNA reads TGTGCCAGCAGCTTAGAACACAGGTCGCCTCACAATGAGCAGTTCTTC. The whole variable domain, remainder taken from reference TRBV7-6 and TRBJ2-1, is GAGVSQSPRYKVTKRGQDVALRCDPISGHVSLYWYRQALGQGPEFLTYFNYEAQQDKSGLPNDRFSAERPEGSISTLTIQRTEQRDSAMYRCASSLEHRSPHNEQFFGPGTRLTVL.

This clonotype showed up just a few times. J is TRBJ2-2 and V is TRBV19, with 7 bases lining up with TRBD1. The CDR3 sequence is 17 residues long. CDR1 and CDR2 (germline): LNHDA, SQIVND (reference sequence). The V and J ends lost 5 bases and 1 base, in that order; junction bases with no gene match: 10. The CDR3 is CASSLNRGLRNTGELFF. The DNA for the CDR3 is TGTGCCAGTAGTCTGAACAGGGGATTAAGGAACACCGGGGAGCTGTTTTTT.

This clonotype appeared a few times. V gene TRBV6-2 or TRBV6-3 combines with J gene TRBJ2-1; TRBD2 aligns across 14 bases. Germline CDR1 MNHEY, CDR2 SVGEGT. V lost 2 bases and J lost 12; bases outside the gene matches: 6. The CDR3 covers 15 residues. The CDR3 sequence is CASSYTGLAGVRQFF. The CDR3 DNA is TGTGCCAGCAGTTACACGGGACTAGCGGGAGTGCGGCAGTTCTTC.

The chain couples TRBV5-5 to TRBJ2-1; 8 bases line up with TRBD1. J was trimmed by 3 bases and V by 2 bases; bases with no gene match: 4. Per germline, CDR1 SGHKS and CDR2 YYEKEE (reference sequence). The CDR3 runs 15 residues. The CDR3 here is CASSFTTGVYNEQFF. The CDR3 nucleotides read TGTGCCAGCAGCTTCACGACAGGGGTCTACAATGAGCAGTTCTTC. Full variable domain (missing parts from reference TRBV5-5 and TRBJ2-1): DAGVTQSPTHLIKTRGQQVTLRCSPISGHKSVSWYQQVLGQGPQFIFQYYEKEERGRGNFPDRFSARQFPNYSSELNVNALLLGDSALYLCASSFTTGVYNEQFFGPGTRLTVL.

The chain has TRBV7-6 and TRBJ1-3; D not resolved. V was cut by 1 base and J by 0 bases, with 13 bases left in between. CDR1 and CDR2 from the germline V gene are SGHVS and FNYEAQ. The CDR3 runs to 17 residues. The CDR3 loop is CASSLEHAASSGNTIYF. The CDR3 coding sequence is TGTGCCAGCAGCTTAGAACATGCAGCTAGCTCTGGAAACACCATATATTTT.

CDR3 nucleotide sequence: TGCAGTGCTAGAGATTTGGTTTCCAACGCCGGGGAGCTGTTTTTT. Translating gives CSARDLVSNAGELFF. This rearrangement joins TRBV20-1 to TRBJ2-2; D gene unclear. Trimming removed 0 bases at V and 6 bases at J, with 14 bases between. Germline loops: CDR1 DFQATT, CDR2 SNEGSKA (reference sequence). The CDR3 length is 15 residues.

CDR3 sequence: CASSQGPGELFF. DNA of the CDR3: TGTGCCAGCAGCCAAGGACCCGGGGAGCTGTTTTTT. This chain links TRBV14 with TRBJ2-2; D ambiguous. V lost 1 base and J 6 bases, leaving 3 bases between the germline ends. The CDR3 is 12 residues long. Per germline, CDR1 SGHDN and CDR2 FVKESK.

The chain recombines TRBV7-9 with TRBJ2-1; D remains ambiguous. Germline CDR1 and CDR2: SEHNR and FQNEAQ (reference sequence). The CDR3 is 13 residues long. V was cut by 1 base and J by 0 bases, with 1 base left in between. CDR3: CASSLDSYNEQFF. CDR3 bases: TGTGCCAGCAGCTTAGACTCCTACAATGAGCAGTTCTTC. Full variable domain (missing parts from reference TRBV7-9 and TRBJ2-1): DTGVSQNPRHKITKRGQNVTFRCDPISEHNRLYWYRQTLGQGPEFLTYFQNEAQLEKSRLLSDRFSAERPKGSFSTLEIQRTEQGDSAMYLCASSLDSYNEQFFGPGTRLTVL.

The V gene is TRBV7-2, the J gene TRBJ2-1; 9 bases match TRBD1. The V gene end was trimmed by 3 bases and the J gene end by 6 bases; junction bases not matched to a gene: 0. The CDR3 is 13 amino acids. Germline-derived CDR1 and CDR2 are SGHTA and FQGNSA. The chain's CDR3 is CASSLDRGNEQFF. CDR3 sequence (DNA): TGTGCCAGCAGCTTGGACAGGGGCAATGAGCAGTTCTTC. Full variable domain (outside the CDR3, taken from reference TRBV7-2 and TRBJ2-1): GAGVSQSPSNKVTEKGKDVELRCDPISGHTALYWYRQSLGQGLEFLIYFQGNSAPDKSGLPSDRFSAERTGGSVSTLTIQRTQQEDSAVYLCASSLDRGNEQFFGPGTRLTVL.

This clonotype was recorded once. The chain joins TRBV5-6 to TRBJ2-7; tentatively, D is TRBD1 or TRBD2 (6 bases each). Germline-derived CDR1 and CDR2 are SGHDT and YYEEEE. This CDR3 contains 15 residues. V was pared by 3 bases and J by 0 bases, with 13 bases between. The CDR3 bases are TGTGCCAGCAGCTCCATACAGGGAGGCTCCTACGAGCAGTACTTC. Translated, it gives CASSSIQGGSYEQYF.

The chain has TRBV27 and TRBJ1-2; D is possibly TRBD1 (6 bases). V shed 3 bases and J shed 6 bases, with 11 bases lying between them. Germline CDR1 is MNHEY and CDR2 is SMNVEV (reference sequence). The CDR3 is 13 amino acids. The chain's CDR3 is CASSFRDNNGYTF. CDR3 nucleotide sequence: TGTGCCAGCAGTTTCCGGGACAACAATGGCTACACCTTC.